Below are 14 T cell receptor beta chains sequenced from a single sample in a study of CD8 T cells in Susac syndrome. The RNA, about 0.45 to 1 ug, was put through reverse transcription using random hexamers. TCRdb processed the immunoSEQ multiplex PCR reads anew with MiXCR; each CDR3 protein has one entry. The table lists some 300,000 distinct CDR3 sequences, approximately 89% of them singletons. The specimen sequenced was CD8+ T cells from PBMCs. The receptors were sampled from a human donor with multiple sclerosis.

The chain carries TRBV6-6 and TRBJ2-1; 16 bases are shared with TRBD2. J lost 9 bases, V lost 7 bases, and 6 bases had no gene match. The germline CDR1 and CDR2 sequences are MNHNY and SVGAGI (reference sequence). This CDR3 spans 15 amino acids. CDR3 in amino acids: CASIEGLAGGFEQFF. The CDR3 DNA reads TGTGCCAGCATCGAGGGACTAGCGGGAGGGTTTGAGCAGTTCTTC.

The chain joins TRBV28 to TRBJ2-1, with 15 bases lining up with TRBD2. With V trimmed by 5 bases and J by 3 bases, 20 bases remained unmatched. This CDR3 has 22 residues. Germline CDR1 and CDR2: MDHEN and SYDVKM. The CDR3 DNA reads TGTGCCAGCAGTCCATTACCCCCCGGGGGGACTAGCGGGAGGACCCGCTACAATGAGCAGTTCTTC. It yields the protein CASSPLPPGGTSGRTRYNEQFF.

V is TRBV2 and J is TRBJ2-1; 8 bases are shared with TRBD2. J gave up 1 base and V 7 bases, and 9 bases lay outside the gene matches. The germline CDR1 and CDR2 sequences are SNHLY and FYNNEI. The CDR3 is 16 amino acids. CDR3 residues: CASIPAGGGSYNEQFF. The DNA for the CDR3 is TGTGCCAGCATACCCGCGGGGGGAGGGTCCTACAATGAGCAGTTCTTC.

This clonotype was recorded a few times. J is TRBJ1-1 and V is TRBV29-1, with 7 nucleotides matching TRBD1. The CDR3 contains 13 residues. Germline-derived CDR1 and CDR2 are SQVTM and ANQGSEA. V lost 7 bases to trimming and J lost 6 bases; unmatched junction nucleotides: 11. This chain's CDR3 is CSAGPGGTAEAFF. The CDR3, as DNA: TGCAGCGCTGGACCAGGGGGGACGGCTGAAGCTTTCTTT.

This chain uses TRBV6-5 with TRBJ1-1; D ambiguous. Germline values: CDR1 MNHEY, CDR2 SVGAGI. CDR3 length equals 13 residues. Between the trimmed V and J ends, which lost 5 bases and 2 bases, there was a span of 9 bases. Written as DNA, the CDR3 is TGTGCCAGCAGTGGACTCCTTAACACTGAAGCTTTCTTT. As protein: CASSGLLNTEAFF.

This chain joins TRBV19 and TRBJ1-2; tentative D call: TRBD1 (5 bases). Per germline, CDR1 LNHDA and CDR2 SQIVND (reference sequence). Trimming pared 3 bases from V and 8 bases from J, leaving 31 bases between. CDR3 length equals 19 residues. For the CDR3, the DNA is TGTGCCAGTAGTATGCTTGACAGATTGTTTCCCCATCCTCGACAGGGCTACACCTTC. This encodes CASSMLDRLFPHPRQGYTF.

The rearrangement links TRBV28 to TRBJ2-7; 11 nucleotides agree with TRBD2. CDR3 length: 17 residues. Per the germline V gene, CDR1 is MDHEN and CDR2 is SYDVKM. J gave up 4 bases and V 5 bases, and 13 bases lay outside the gene matches. The CDR3, as DNA: TGTGCCAGCAGTGACGTCCCTAGCGGGAGGATTATTTACGAGCAGTACTTC. This gives the protein CASSDVPSGRIIYEQYF. Together with reference TRBV28 and TRBJ2-7, the CDR3 gives the full variable domain: DVKVTQSSRYLVKRTGEKVFLECVQDMDHENMFWYRQDPGLGLRLIYFSYDVKMKEKGDIPEGYSVSREKKERFSLILESASTNQTSMYLCASSDVPSGRIIYEQYFGPGTRLTVT.

The genes are TRBV27 and TRBJ2-1, with 11 nucleotides matching TRBD2. V lost 6 bases and J lost 0; bases outside the gene matches: 4. Germline CDR1 and CDR2: MNHEY and SMNVEV (reference sequence). CDR3 length: 16 amino acids. CDR3 loop: CASRLAGGSSYNEQFF. In nucleotides, the CDR3 is TGTGCCAGCAGATTAGCGGGGGGGAGCTCCTACAATGAGCAGTTCTTC.

This clonotype has a handful of counts. The chain links TRBV27 to TRBJ2-3, with D perhaps TRBD1 (5 bases). Germline V CDR1 and CDR2: MNHEY, SMNVEV (reference sequence). This CDR3 has 16 amino acids. V was trimmed by 2 bases and J by 3 bases, leaving 15 bases between them. CDR3 region: CASSLIGFSGTDTQYF. CDR3 nucleotides: TGTGCCAGCAGTTTAATTGGGTTCTCAGGGACAGATACGCAGTATTTT.

The DNA for the CDR3 is TGTGCCAGCAGCCCCGCGGGACACTACTTGGAGCAGTACTTC. Amino acid sequence: CASSPAGHYLEQYF. The V and J genes are TRBV11-2 and TRBJ2-7; D possibly uses TRBD1 or TRBD2 (6 bases each). V was clipped by 5 bases and J by 7 bases, with 18 bases between them. This CDR3 is built from 14 residues. Germline V gene data show CDR1 as SGHAT and CDR2 as FQNNGV.

CDR3 sequence reads: CSLTLGTGELFF. CDR3 coding DNA: TGCAGCCTCACCCTGGGCACCGGGGAGCTGTTTTTT. V is TRBV29-1 and J is TRBJ2-2; no clear D gene. Trimming left V 8 bases short and J 4 bases short, with 11 bases between. The CDR3 is 12 amino acids. Germline V gene data show CDR1 as SQVTM and CDR2 as ANQGSEA.

The V and J genes are TRBV18 and TRBJ2-7, with TRBD1 matching 11 bases. The CDR3 is made up of 15 amino acids. The junction had 6 bases not matched to a gene; V was cut back by 4 bases and J by 4 bases. CDR1 and CDR2 from the germline V gene are KGHSH and LQKENI. CDR3 DNA: TGTGCCAGCTCACTTGGACAGGGGGCTGAGTACGAGCAGTACTTC. Its protein product is CASSLGQGAEYEQYF.

The chain couples TRBV19 to TRBJ1-5; no clear D. Germline CDR1 reads LNHDA; CDR2 reads SQIVND (reference sequence). The V end lost 4 bases, the J end lost 7 bases, and 8 bases lay between the germline ends. This CDR3 has 12 amino acids. Written as DNA, the CDR3 is TGTGCCAGTAGTAATGGTTGGCAGCCCCAGCATTTT. This codes for CASSNGWQPQHF.

The gene calls are TRBV7-6 and TRBJ2-7; D is ambiguous. Germline V gene data show CDR1 as SGHVS and CDR2 as FNYEAQ. The CDR3 sequence is 17 residues long. V lost 0 bases to trimming and J lost 2 bases, with 17 bases between them. This chain's CDR3 is CASSLAHPGELTYEQYF. CDR3 nucleotide sequence: TGTGCCAGCAGCTTAGCGCATCCAGGAGAGTTAACCTACGAGCAGTACTTC.